This T cell receptor beta chain derives from a study of T cells in Graves' hyperthyroidism and ophthalmopathy. Study summary: Peripheral blood was collected at initial diagnosis, before any treatment.

Germline loops: CDR1 SGHTA, CDR2 FQGNSA. The V gene end was trimmed by 5 bases and the J gene end by 6 bases; junction bases not matched to a gene: 7. There are 14 residues in the CDR3. Uncontrolled infection, other autoimmune disease, pregnancy or lactation led to exclusion. Diagnoses used clinical symptoms, serum thyroxine and TRAb, thyroid ultrasound and orbital computed tomography. This clonotype has just a few counts. It was RNA transcripts that yielded the amplified TCR beta CDR3 regions. With the HTBI primer set, the TCR CDR3 went through a first round of RT-PCR. One entry per CDR3 protein, called by TCRdb with MiXCR from the multiplex PCR reads. Of hundreds of thousands of distinct CDR3 sequences in the sample, roughly 17% were seen once.

Sequencing was performed on blood. This chain uses TRBV7-2 with TRBJ1-2; 9 bases fit TRBD1. The TCR was taken from a woman aged 18-29 years with Graves' hyperthyroidism. The CDR3 reads CASSEQGQGNGYTF. In DNA, the CDR3 is TGTGCCAGCAGCGAACAGGGACAGGGAAATGGCTACACCTTC.